This passage covers 22 T cell receptor beta chains from one sample sequenced in a study of blood T cell repertoires in COVID-19. Data came from immunoSEQ multiplex PCR; TCRdb stores just in-frame clones and leaves some out. The sample lists more than 200,000 clones, 80% occurring once. Source material: PBMCs or T cells enriched from blood (not recorded which). The receptor set was obtained from a man aged 25 to 40 with acute COVID-19.

V is TRBV12-5 and J is TRBJ1-1; D is undetermined. The CDR3 has 14 amino acids. Germline loops: CDR1 LGHNT, CDR2 FRNRAP. The V end lost 2 bases, the J end lost 1 base, and 8 bases lay between the germline ends. CDR3: CASGLTASNTEAFF. CDR3 bases: TGTGCTAGTGGTTTGACTGCGTCGAACACTGAAGCTTTCTTT.

This clone was seen more than once but under ten times. The CDR3 bases are TGTGCCAGCAGCGTAGGTACATTTGGAAACACCATATATTTT. Translated, it gives CASSVGTFGNTIYF. The V call is TRBV9, the J call TRBJ1-3; D is undetermined. Trimming stripped 0 bases from V and 3 bases from J, with 7 bases between. This CDR3 region has 14 residues. CDR1 and CDR2 from the germline V gene are SGDLS and YYNGEE.

The chain combines TRBV10-1 with TRBJ1-3, with 9 bases that match TRBD1. The CDR3 sequence is 15 residues long. V lost 0 bases and J lost 6; bases outside the gene matches: 3. Germline V gene sequence: CDR1 WNHNN, CDR2 SYGVQD (reference sequence). CDR3 sequence reads: CASSESGQGKNTIYF. The CDR3 nucleotides read TGCGCCAGCAGTGAGTCCGGACAGGGGAAAAACACCATATATTTT.

This clone showed up just once. V gene TRBV11-3 combines with J gene TRBJ2-3; D uncertain. Trimming removed 5 bases at V and 2 bases at J, with 5 bases between. The CDR3 contains 12 residues. The germline gives CDR1 SGHNT, CDR2 YENEEA. The CDR3 DNA reads as TGTGCCAGCAGCGCAGACACAGATACGCAGTATTTT. Its protein product is CASSADTDTQYF.

This sequence joins TRBV5-1 and TRBJ1-1; 7 positions match TRBD1. With V trimmed by 4 bases and J by 1 base, 4 bases remained unmatched. Germline lookup yields CDR1 SGHRS and CDR2 YFSETQ. The CDR3 is 14 residues long. The CDR3, as DNA: TGCGCCAGCAGCCCGGGACAGCAGAACACTGAAGCTTTCTTT. Amino acid sequence: CASSPGQQNTEAFF.

The chain couples TRBV7-3 to TRBJ2-2; a weak D match, TRBD1 (5 bases). Per germline, CDR1 SGHTA and CDR2 FQGTGA. Deletions cut 1 base from V and 5 bases from J, with 14 bases between. The CDR3 is 16 amino acids. The CDR3 DNA sequence: TGTGCCAGCAGCTTAAAGGCGGCAGGGAAGACCGGGGAGCTGTTTTTT. It translates to CASSLKAAGKTGELFF. The complete variable domain, with remaining parts taken from reference TRBV7-3 and TRBJ2-2, reads GAGVSQTPSNKVTEKGKYVELRCDPISGHTALYWYRQSLGQGPEFLIYFQGTGAADDSGLPNDRFFAVRPEGSVSTLKIQRTERGDSAVYLCASSLKAAGKTGELFFGEGSRLTVL.

V is TRBV5-4 and J is TRBJ1-1; 9 bases fit TRBD1. V lost 5 bases to trimming and J lost 0 bases; unmatched junction nucleotides: 2. The CDR3 runs to 14 residues. The germline gives CDR1 SGHNT, CDR2 YYREEE (reference sequence). This CDR3 is CASRQGAMNTEAFF. CDR3 nucleotides: TGTGCCAGCAGACAGGGGGCGATGAACACTGAAGCTTTCTTT.

The chain couples TRBV11-1 to TRBJ2-7; 12 bases match TRBD1. The CDR3 length is 15 residues. CDR1 and CDR2 (germline): SGHAT, FQDESV (reference sequence). Losses at the gene ends were 6 bases for V and 2 bases for J; bases not matched to a gene: 5. The DNA of the CDR3 is TGTGCCAGCAGGAGGGGACAGGGGGCGGCCTACGAGCAGTACTTC. Its protein is CASRRGQGAAYEQYF. The full variable domain, its missing parts supplied by reference TRBV11-1 and TRBJ2-7, is EAEVAQSPRYKITEKSQAVAFWCDPISGHATLYWYRQILGQGPELLVQFQDESVVDDSQLPKDRFSAERLKGVDSTLKIQPAELGDSAMYLCASRRGQGAAYEQYFGPGTRLTVT.

The gene calls are TRBV19 and TRBJ1-1; maybe TRBD1 (5 bases). V dropped 3 bases and J dropped 5 bases, with 10 bases sitting between them. Germline CDR1 and CDR2: LNHDA and SQIVND (reference sequence). This CDR3 is 13 amino acids long. CDR3 sequence reads: CASSIKGRTEAFF. CDR3 coding DNA: TGTGCCAGTAGTATTAAGGGGAGGACTGAAGCTTTCTTT.

This clone was counted once. J is TRBJ1-2 and V is TRBV27; 8 bases align to TRBD1. Losses at the gene ends were 5 bases for V and 4 bases for J; bases not matched to a gene: 6. The germline gives CDR1 MNHEY, CDR2 SMNVEV (reference sequence). The length of the CDR3 is 14 residues. The CDR3 loop is CASSPRTGRYGYTF. DNA for the CDR3: TGTGCCAGCAGTCCGCGGACAGGGCGCTATGGCTACACCTTC.

The genes are TRBV4-1 and TRBJ2-7; 8 bases fit TRBD1. Trimming cost V 4 bases and J 2 bases; bases outside gene matches: 1. The CDR3 extends over 13 amino acids. The germline gives CDR1 MGHRA, CDR2 YSYEKL. CDR3 sequence: CASSPGQAYEQYF. As DNA, the CDR3 is TGCGCCAGCAGCCCGGGACAGGCCTACGAGCAGTACTTC.

The chain has TRBV4-2 and TRBJ2-3, with TRBD2 matching over 12 bases. Germline loops: CDR1 LGHNA, CDR2 YNFKEQ. This CDR3 contains 16 residues. Germline trimming cut 4 bases from V and 2 bases from J; bases unmatched to any gene: 4. CDR3 nucleotides: TGTGCCAGCAGCCCCAGGACTAGCGGGGACACAGATACGCAGTATTTT. Translating it yields CASSPRTSGDTDTQYF.

This clone was found a few times. This chain joins TRBV7-9 and TRBJ2-1, with a tentative D call TRBD1 (5 bases). Germline V gives CDR1 SEHNR, CDR2 FQNEAQ (reference sequence). This CDR3 has 15 residues. The V gene lost 4 bases and the J gene lost 9 bases, with 19 bases spanning the gap. For the CDR3, the DNA is TGTGCCAGCAGCTCGCAACAGGTGACCCTCGGTGAGCAGTTCTTC. Protein: CASSSQQVTLGEQFF.

The V call is TRBV5-6, the J call TRBJ2-7, with D possibly TRBD1 on 7 matching bases. Trimming cost V 4 bases and J 6 bases, with 20 bases left between them. Looked up from germline, CDR1 is SGHDT and CDR2 is YYEEEE. The length of the CDR3 is 15 residues. CDR3 residues: CASSPPRGEDREQYF. The CDR3 DNA sequence: TGTGCCAGCAGCCCACCCAGGGGGGAGGACCGCGAGCAGTACTTC.

V usage is TRBV6-2 or TRBV6-3 and J usage is TRBJ2-5; perhaps TRBD2 as D (5 bases). The CDR3 spans 14 residues. Trimming pared 6 bases from V and 7 bases from J, leaving 18 bases between. The germline gives CDR1 MNHEY, CDR2 SVGEGT. CDR3 region: CASSLEGPRATQYF. CDR3 DNA: TGTGCCAGCAGCCTCGAGGGCCCTCGGGCGACCCAGTACTTC.

The rearrangement uses TRBV27 and TRBJ2-3, with 15 bases lining up with TRBD2. The CDR3 contains 18 residues. V lost 8 bases and J lost 2; bases outside the gene matches: 11. Germline V gene lookup returns CDR1 MNHEY and CDR2 SMNVEV (reference sequence). This chain's CDR3 is CASSRSGTSGGPTDTQYF. CDR3 DNA sequence: TGTGCCAGCTCGCGTTCCGGGACTAGCGGGGGGCCCACAGATACGCAGTATTTT.

This clone was detected only once. J is TRBJ2-5 and V is TRBV7-2, with D uncertain. This CDR3 is built from 13 residues. Germline-derived CDR1 and CDR2 are SGHTA and FQGNSA. The V end was cut by 4 bases, the J end by 5 bases, with 11 bases between. The CDR3 coding sequence is TGTGCCAGCAGCTCCCCCCCTTCGGAGACCCAGTACTTC. Translating gives CASSSPPSETQYF.

V is TRBV5-6 and J is TRBJ1-2; 9 nucleotides match TRBD1. The CDR3 contains 16 residues. Germline assignment: CDR1 SGHDT and CDR2 YYEEEE. Trimming removed 1 base from V and 3 bases from J; junction bases left unmatched: 7. In DNA form, the CDR3 reads TGTGCCAGCAGCTTGCCGGGACAGGGTTTTGACTATGGCTACACCTTC. This sequence encodes CASSLPGQGFDYGYTF.

The DNA of the CDR3 is TGCGCCAGCAGTGACCCCACCGGGACTAGAGGAGCAGATACGCAGTATTTT. This sequence encodes CASSDPTGTRGADTQYF. This chain links TRBV10-1 with TRBJ2-3, with TRBD2 identical over 8 bases. Germline-derived CDR1 and CDR2 are WNHNN and SYGVQD (reference sequence). J lost 4 bases, V lost 3 bases, and 12 bases had no gene match. The CDR3 covers 17 residues.

This clone has a handful of counts. The J gene is TRBJ1-1, the V gene TRBV5-5, with TRBD1 identical over 7 bases. The V segment lost 4 bases and the J segment 1 base; nucleotides outside the gene matches: 7. The V gene's germline CDR1 is SGHKS and CDR2 YYEKEE (reference sequence). There are 15 residues in the CDR3. This CDR3 is CASSETWTGNTEAFF. The CDR3 region has the DNA TGTGCCAGCAGCGAAACTTGGACAGGGAACACTGAAGCTTTCTTT.

This clone came up once. The chain has TRBV9 and TRBJ2-1; 8 bases match TRBD2. The CDR3 totals 15 residues. Germline V gene sequence: CDR1 SGDLS, CDR2 YYNGEE. Trimming at V came to 0 bases and at J to 7 bases, leaving 6 bases not matched to a gene. The CDR3 loop is CASSVGGGRINEQFF. The CDR3 coding sequence is TGTGCCAGCAGCGTAGGCGGGGGGCGAATAAATGAGCAGTTCTTC.

The V call is TRBV14, the J call TRBJ2-3; D perhaps matches TRBD1 (5 bases). Germline V gene data show CDR1 as SGHDN and CDR2 as FVKESK. This CDR3 region has 14 residues. The V end lost 1 base, the J end lost 2 bases, and 7 bases lay between the germline ends. DNA of the CDR3: TGTGCCAGCAGCCAAGGGGGCTCCACAGATACGCAGTATTTT. It codes for CASSQGGSTDTQYF.